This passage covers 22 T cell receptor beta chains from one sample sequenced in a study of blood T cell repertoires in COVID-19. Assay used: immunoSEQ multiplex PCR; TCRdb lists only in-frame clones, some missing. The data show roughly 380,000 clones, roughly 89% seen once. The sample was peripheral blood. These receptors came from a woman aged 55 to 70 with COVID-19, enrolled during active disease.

CDR3 sequence: CASSKNPLNVGTGKYEQYF. CDR3 nucleotides: TGTGCCAGCAGCAAAAACCCCCTCAACGTGGGGACAGGGAAGTACGAGCAGTACTTC. The V gene is TRBV21-1, the J gene TRBJ2-7; TRBD1 is the table's D call and was not checked against the DNA. TRBV21-1 is recorded as a pseudogene. The CDR3 runs to 19 residues.

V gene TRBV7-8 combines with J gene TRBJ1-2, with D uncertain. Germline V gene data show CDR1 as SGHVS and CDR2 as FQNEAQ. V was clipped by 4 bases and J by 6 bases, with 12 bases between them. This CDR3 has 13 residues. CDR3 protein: CASSSRGSDGYTF. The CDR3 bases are TGTGCCAGCAGCTCCCGCGGAAGCGATGGCTACACCTTC. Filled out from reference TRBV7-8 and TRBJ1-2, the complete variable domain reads GAGVSQSPRYKVAKRGQDVALRCDPISGHVSLFWYQQALGQGPEFLTYFQNEAQLDKSGLPSDRFFAERPEGSVSTLKIQRTQQEDSAVYLCASSSRGSDGYTFGSGTRLTVV.

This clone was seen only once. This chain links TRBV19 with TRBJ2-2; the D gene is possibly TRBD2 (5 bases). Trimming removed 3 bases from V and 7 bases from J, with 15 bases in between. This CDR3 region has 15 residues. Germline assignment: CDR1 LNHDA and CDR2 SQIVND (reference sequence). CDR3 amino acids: CASSMSTRADGELFF. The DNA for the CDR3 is TGTGCCAGTAGTATGTCCACGAGGGCAGACGGGGAGCTGTTTTTT. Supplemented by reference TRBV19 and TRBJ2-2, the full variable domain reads DGGITQSPKYLFRKEGQNVTLSCEQNLNHDAMYWYRQDPGQGLRLIYYSQIVNDFQKGDIAEGYSVSREKKESFPLTVTSAQKNPTAFYLCASSMSTRADGELFFGEGSRLTVL.

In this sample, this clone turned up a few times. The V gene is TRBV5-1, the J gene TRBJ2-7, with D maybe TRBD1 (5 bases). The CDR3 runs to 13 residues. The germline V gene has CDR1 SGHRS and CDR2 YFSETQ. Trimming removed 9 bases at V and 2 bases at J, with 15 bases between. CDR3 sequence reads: CATPDRGPYEQYF. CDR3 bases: TGCGCCACCCCTGACAGAGGTCCCTACGAGCAGTACTTC.

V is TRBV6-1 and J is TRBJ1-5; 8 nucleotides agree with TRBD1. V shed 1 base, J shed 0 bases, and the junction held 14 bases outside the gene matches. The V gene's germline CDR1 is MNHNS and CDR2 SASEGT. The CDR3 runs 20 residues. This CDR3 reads CASSEEGWGQAGHSNQPQHF. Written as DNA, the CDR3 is TGTGCCAGCAGTGAAGAAGGCTGGGGACAGGCCGGACATAGCAATCAGCCCCAGCATTTT.

The CDR3 nucleotides read TGCAGCGTTGGCCGACAGGGCGTAACAGGCTACACCTTC. Translated, it gives CSVGRQGVTGYTF. The gene calls are TRBV29-1 and TRBJ1-2, with 7 bases identical to TRBD1. The V and J ends lost 4 bases and 8 bases, in that order; junction bases with no gene match: 10. Germline CDR1 SQVTM, CDR2 ANQGSEA. The CDR3 runs to 13 residues. Looking up the rest from reference TRBV29-1 and TRBJ1-2 gives the full variable domain: SAVISQKPSRDICQRGTSLTIQCQVDSQVTMMFWYRQQPGQSLTLIATANQGSEATYESGFVIDKFPISRPNLTFSTLTVSNMSPEDSSIYLCSVGRQGVTGYTFGSGTRLTVV.

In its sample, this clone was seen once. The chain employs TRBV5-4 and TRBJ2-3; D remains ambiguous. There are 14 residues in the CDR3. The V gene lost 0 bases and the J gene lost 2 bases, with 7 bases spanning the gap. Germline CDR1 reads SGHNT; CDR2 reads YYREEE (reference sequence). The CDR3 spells CASSLDSLTDTQYF. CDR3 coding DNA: TGTGCCAGCAGCTTGGACAGTCTCACAGATACGCAGTATTTT.

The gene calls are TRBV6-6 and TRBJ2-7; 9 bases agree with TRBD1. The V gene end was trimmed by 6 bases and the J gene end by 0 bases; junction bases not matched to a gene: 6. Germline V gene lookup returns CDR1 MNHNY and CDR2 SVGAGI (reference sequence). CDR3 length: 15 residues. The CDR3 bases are TGTGCCAGCAGCCGCGGGACAGGGTCCTCCTACGAGCAGTACTTC. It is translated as CASSRGTGSSYEQYF.

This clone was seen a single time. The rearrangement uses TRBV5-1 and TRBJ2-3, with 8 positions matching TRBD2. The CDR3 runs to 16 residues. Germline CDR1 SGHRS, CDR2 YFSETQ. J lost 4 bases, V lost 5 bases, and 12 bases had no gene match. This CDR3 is CASRKGEAGGSDTQYF. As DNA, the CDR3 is TGCGCCAGCAGGAAGGGCGAGGCGGGGGGCTCAGATACGCAGTATTTT.

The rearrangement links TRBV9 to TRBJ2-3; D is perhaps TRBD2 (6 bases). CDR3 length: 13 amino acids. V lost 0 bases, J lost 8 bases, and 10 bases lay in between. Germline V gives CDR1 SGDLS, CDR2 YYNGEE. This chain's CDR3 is CASSVAKEGTQYF. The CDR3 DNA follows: TGTGCCAGCAGCGTAGCGAAGGAGGGTACGCAGTATTTT.

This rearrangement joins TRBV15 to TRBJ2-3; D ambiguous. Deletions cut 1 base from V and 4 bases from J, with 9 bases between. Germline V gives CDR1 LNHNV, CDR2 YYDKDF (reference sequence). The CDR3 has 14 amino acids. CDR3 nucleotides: TGTGCCACCAGCAGAGGAGGCTCGGCAGATACGCAGTATTTT. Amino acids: CATSRGGSADTQYF.

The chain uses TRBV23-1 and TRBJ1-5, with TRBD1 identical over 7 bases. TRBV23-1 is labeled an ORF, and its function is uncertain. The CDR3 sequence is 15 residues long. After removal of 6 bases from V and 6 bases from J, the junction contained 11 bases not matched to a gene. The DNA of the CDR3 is TGCGCCAGCAGCCGCATTCGACAGGGCCCTCAGCCCCAGCATTTT. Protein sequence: CASSRIRQGPQPQHF.

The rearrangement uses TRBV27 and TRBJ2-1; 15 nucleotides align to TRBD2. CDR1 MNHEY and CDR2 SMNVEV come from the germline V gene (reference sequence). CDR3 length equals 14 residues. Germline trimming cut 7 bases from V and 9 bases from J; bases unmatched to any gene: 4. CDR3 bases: TGTGCCAGCAAATGGACTAGCGGGGGGGGTGAGCAGTTCTTC. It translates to CASKWTSGGGEQFF.

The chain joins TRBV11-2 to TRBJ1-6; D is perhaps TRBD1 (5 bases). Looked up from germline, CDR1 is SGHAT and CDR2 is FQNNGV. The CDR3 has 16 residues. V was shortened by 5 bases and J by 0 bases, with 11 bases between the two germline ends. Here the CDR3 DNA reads TGTGCCAGCAGCCAACGACAGACCTCCTATAATTCACCCCTCCACTTT. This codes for CASSQRQTSYNSPLHF. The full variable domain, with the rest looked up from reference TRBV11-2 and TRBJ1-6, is EAGVAQSPRYKIIEKRQSVAFWCNPISGHATLYWYQQILGQGPKLLIQFQNNGVVDDSQLPKDRFSAERLKGVDSTLKIQPAKLEDSAVYLCASSQRQTSYNSPLHFGNGTRLTVT.

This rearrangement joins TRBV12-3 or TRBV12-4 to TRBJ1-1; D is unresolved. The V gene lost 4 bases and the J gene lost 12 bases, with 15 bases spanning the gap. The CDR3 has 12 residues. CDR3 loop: CASSSNSGLTFF. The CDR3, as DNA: TGTGCCAGCAGTTCCAATTCAGGCCTTACTTTCTTT.

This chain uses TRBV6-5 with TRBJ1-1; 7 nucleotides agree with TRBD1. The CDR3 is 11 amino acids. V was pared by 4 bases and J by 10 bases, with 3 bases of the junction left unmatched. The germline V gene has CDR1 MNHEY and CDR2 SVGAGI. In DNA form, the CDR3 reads TGTGCCAGCAGTTTCAGGGGGTCAGCTTTCTTT. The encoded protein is CASSFRGSAFF.

CDR3 sequence reads: CATGAGEETQYF. The CDR3 nucleotides are TGTGCCACGGGGGCGGGAGAAGAGACCCAGTACTTC. The chain couples TRBV28 to TRBJ2-5, with D perhaps matching TRBD2 (7 bases). Germline loops: CDR1 MDHEN, CDR2 SYDVKM. V gave up 10 bases and J gave up 3 bases, with 12 bases separating them. The CDR3 covers 12 residues.

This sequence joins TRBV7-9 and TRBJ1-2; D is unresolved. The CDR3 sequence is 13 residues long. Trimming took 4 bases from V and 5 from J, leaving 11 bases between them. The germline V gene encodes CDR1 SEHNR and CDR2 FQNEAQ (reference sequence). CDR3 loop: CASSSYRRYGYTF. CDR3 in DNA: TGTGCCAGCAGCTCATACCGGAGGTATGGCTACACCTTC. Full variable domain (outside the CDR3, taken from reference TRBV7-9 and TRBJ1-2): DTGVSQNPRHKITKRGQNVTFRCDPISEHNRLYWYRQTLGQGPEFLTYFQNEAQLEKSRLLSDRFSAERPKGSFSTLEIQRTEQGDSAMYLCASSSYRRYGYTFGSGTRLTVV.

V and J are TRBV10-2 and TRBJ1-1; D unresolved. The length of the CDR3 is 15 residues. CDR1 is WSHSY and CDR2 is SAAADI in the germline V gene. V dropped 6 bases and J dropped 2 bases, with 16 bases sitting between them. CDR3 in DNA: TGCGCCAGCAGAGACCGAGGGCAGCGTAACACTGAAGCTTTCTTT. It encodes CASRDRGQRNTEAFF.

The DNA for the CDR3 is TGCGCCAGCAGCCCGGGTGGCCTCTGGGAGCAGTTCTTC. It encodes CASSPGGLWEQFF. V usage is TRBV5-1 and J usage is TRBJ2-1; D remains unclear. The V end lost 4 bases, the J end lost 10 bases, and 15 bases lay between the germline ends. Germline values: CDR1 SGHRS, CDR2 YFSETQ. The CDR3 totals 13 residues. Full variable domain (remainder filled in from reference TRBV5-1 and TRBJ2-1): KAGVTQTPRYLIKTRGQQVTLSCSPISGHRSVSWYQQTPGQGLQFLFEYFSETQRNKGNFPGRFSGRQFSNSRSEMNVSTLELGDSALYLCASSPGGLWEQFFGPGTRLTVL.

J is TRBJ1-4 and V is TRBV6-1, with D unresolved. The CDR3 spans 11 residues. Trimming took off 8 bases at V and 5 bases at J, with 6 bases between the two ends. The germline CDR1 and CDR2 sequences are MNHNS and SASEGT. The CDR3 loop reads CASYFNEKLFF. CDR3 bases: TGTGCCAGCTATTTCAATGAAAAACTGTTTTTT.

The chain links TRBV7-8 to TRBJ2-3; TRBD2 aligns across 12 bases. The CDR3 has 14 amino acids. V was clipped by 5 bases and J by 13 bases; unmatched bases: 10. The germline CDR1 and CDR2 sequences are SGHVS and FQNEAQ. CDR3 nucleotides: TGTGCCAGCAGCGCGCGACTAGCGGGGGACTTGGAGTATTTT. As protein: CASSARLAGDLEYF.